This T cell receptor beta chain appears in the sequencing data of a study of blood T cell repertoires in COVID-19. As processed by the authors: Reference gene primer amplification in the assay estimated nucleated cell counts. Assay used: immunoSEQ multiplex PCR; TCRdb lists only in-frame clones, some missing. V and J calls and clone size are copied from that table; D and trimming were computed from the DNA. The sample includes 200,000 to 250,000 clones, 86% of them seen just once. The V gene's germline CDR1 is SNHLY and CDR2 FYNNEI. The CDR3 sequence is 18 residues long. The junction had 7 bases not matched to a gene; V was cut back by 0 bases and J by 2 bases. Participant-given clinical history determined each cohort assignment. The recovered donors of Cohort 3 showed two negative PCRs, clearance, or symptom resolution.

The sequencing sample was made of PBMCs or T cells enriched from blood (not recorded which). The clonotype was recovered from a woman aged 50 to 60 who had recovered from COVID-19. This chain joins TRBV2 and TRBJ2-1; 10 bases fit TRBD1. CDR3: CASSEALLGTGAYNEQFF. As DNA, the CDR3 is TGTGCCAGCAGTGAAGCGCTTCTGGGGACAGGGGCCTACAATGAGCAGTTCTTC.